The 2 T cell receptor beta chains presented below share a single source sample, sequenced in a study of blood T cell repertoires in COVID-19. Profiling relied on immunoSEQ multiplex PCR, and the TCRdb table lists in-frame clones only, not all of them. The sample lists around 82,000 clones, 85% seen once, with 8% to 10% in the top ten. The sequenced sample consisted of peripheral blood. The source is a man between 45 and 60 years old with COVID-19, enrolled during active disease.

This chain joins TRBV27 and TRBJ1-2, with 10 nucleotides matching TRBD1. CDR1 and CDR2 (germline): MNHEY, SMNVEV (reference sequence). This CDR3 is 15 amino acids long. V lost 6 bases and J lost 4; bases outside the gene matches: 8. The CDR3 DNA sequence: TGTGCCAGCAGGGCCCTCGGGACAGGGGTCTATGGCTACACCTTC. The encoded protein is CASRALGTGVYGYTF.

The chain uses TRBV4-2 and TRBJ2-5, with 8 nucleotides matching TRBD2. The junction had 2 bases not matched to a gene; V was cut back by 1 base and J by 1 base. In germline, CDR1 is LGHNA, CDR2 YNFKEQ. This CDR3 has 15 amino acids. The CDR3 DNA reads TGTGCCAGCAGCCAAGCAACTAGCGGCCAAGAGACCCAGTACTTC. Protein sequence: CASSQATSGQETQYF.